The following is a TCR beta chain sequence with its context. The antigen is undetermined. The source of the sample is a study of blood T cells in healthy people across ages. Study at large: There was about one barcoded beta molecule captured by template switching per two T cells. Findings and limits, study-wide: The fall in TCR beta diversity per million T cells was roughly linear with age.

Primed by a sample-barcoded 5' primer and a J-beta primer mix, a second PCR proceeded for 7 to 11 cycles. TCRdb ran MiXCR on the 5' RACE reads and lists one entry per CDR3 protein. Of about 670,000 distinct CDR3 sequences detected, roughly 43% appear once; the ten largest clones hold around 32%. Looked up from germline, CDR1 is LGHNA and CDR2 is YNFKEQ. This CDR3 region has 16 residues. The ends lost 0 bases at V and 8 bases at J; junction bases unmatched: 9. Caucasian individuals from Russia who were healthy and aged 6 to 90 acted as donors. The sample comprised blood. The chain couples TRBV4-2 to TRBJ2-4; TRBD2 matches 8 bases. The receptor comes from a man of 80 years or more in good health. The CDR3 DNA is TGTGCCAGCAGCCAAGATGCTGGCGGGGGGTTTGACATTCAGTACTTC. Translating gives CASSQDAGGGFDIQYF.